Below, 4 T cell receptor beta chains from the same sample are listed, as sequenced in a study of vaccination effects on CD4 cells after COVID-19. Sequencing was performed with immunoSEQ multiplex PCR; in TCRdb, only in-frame clones are kept and a portion is missing. Of roughly 40,000 clones listed, around 63% are singletons. Following a roughly 9-day culture, CD4+ T cells were purified. These receptors are not linked to any known antigen. The sample in question was CD4+ T cells from PBMCs cultured without peptide, obtained before COVID-19 vaccination. The receptors were sampled from a human donor who received a COVID-19 vaccine.

By sample fraction, this clone is medium-sized. This sequence joins TRBV7-9 and TRBJ1-3, with D unclear. In germline, CDR1 is SEHNR, CDR2 FQNEAQ (reference sequence). This CDR3 contains 14 residues. Trimming cost V 4 bases and J 0 bases, with 7 bases left between them. CDR3 nucleotide sequence: TGTGCCAGCAGCTCCGGGCCCTCTGGAAACACCATATATTTT. This translates into CASSSGPSGNTIYF.

The V call is TRBV5-1, the J call TRBJ1-4, with TRBD1 identical over 7 bases. Germline CDR1 reads SGHRS; CDR2 reads YFSETQ. V shed 3 bases, J shed 3 bases, and the junction held 2 bases outside the gene matches. The CDR3 covers 14 residues. CDR3 nucleotide sequence: TGCGCCAGCAGCTCGGGACAGCCTAATGAAAAACTGTTTTTT. Its protein is CASSSGQPNEKLFF.

The CDR3 reads CASSPDPQNTGELFF. In DNA, the CDR3 is TGTGCCAGCAGTCCTGACCCCCAGAACACCGGGGAGCTGTTTTTT. This sequence joins TRBV7-7 and TRBJ2-2; D is unclear. The CDR3 consists of 15 residues. Germline V gene lookup returns CDR1 SSHAT and CDR2 FNYEAQ (reference sequence). The V end was cut by 6 bases, the J end by 1 base, with 12 bases between.

The chain is built from TRBV9 and TRBJ1-4; D call uncertain. V was pared by 3 bases and J by 4 bases, with 7 bases between. The CDR3 consists of 13 residues. Per the germline V gene, CDR1 is SGDLS and CDR2 is YYNGEE. The CDR3 spells CASSGRNNEKLFF. The CDR3 nucleotides are TGTGCCAGCAGCGGCCGGAATAATGAAAAACTGTTTTTT.